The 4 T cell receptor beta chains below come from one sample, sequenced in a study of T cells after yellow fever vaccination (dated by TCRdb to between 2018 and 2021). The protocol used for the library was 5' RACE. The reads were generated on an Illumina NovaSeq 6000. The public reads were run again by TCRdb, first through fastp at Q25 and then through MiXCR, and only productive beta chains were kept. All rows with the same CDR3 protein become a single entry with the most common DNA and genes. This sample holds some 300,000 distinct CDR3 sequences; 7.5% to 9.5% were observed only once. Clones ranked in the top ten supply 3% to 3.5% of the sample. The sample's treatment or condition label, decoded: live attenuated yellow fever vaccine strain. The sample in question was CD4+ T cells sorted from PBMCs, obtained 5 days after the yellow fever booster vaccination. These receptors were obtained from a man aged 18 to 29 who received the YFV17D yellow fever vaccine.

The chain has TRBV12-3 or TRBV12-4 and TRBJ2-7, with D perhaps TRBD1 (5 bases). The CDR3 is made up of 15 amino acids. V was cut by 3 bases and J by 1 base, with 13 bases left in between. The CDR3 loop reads CASSLGRSLSYEQYF. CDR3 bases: TGTGCCAGCAGTTTGGGGCGGTCTTTATCCTACGAGCAGTACTTC.

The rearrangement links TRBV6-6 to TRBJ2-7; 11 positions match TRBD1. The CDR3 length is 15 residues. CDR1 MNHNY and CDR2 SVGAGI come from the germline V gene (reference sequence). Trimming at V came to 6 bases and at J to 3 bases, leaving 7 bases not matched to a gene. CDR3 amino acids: CASRPGTGGNYEQYV. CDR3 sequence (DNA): TGTGCCAGCAGGCCCGGGACAGGGGGGAACTACGAGCAGTACGTC.

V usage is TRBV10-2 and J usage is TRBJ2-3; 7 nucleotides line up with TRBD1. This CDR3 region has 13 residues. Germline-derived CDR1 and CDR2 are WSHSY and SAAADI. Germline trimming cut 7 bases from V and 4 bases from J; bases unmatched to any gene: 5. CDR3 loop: CASKNRGSDTQYF. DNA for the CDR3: TGCGCCAGCAAGAACAGGGGCTCAGATACGCAGTATTTT.

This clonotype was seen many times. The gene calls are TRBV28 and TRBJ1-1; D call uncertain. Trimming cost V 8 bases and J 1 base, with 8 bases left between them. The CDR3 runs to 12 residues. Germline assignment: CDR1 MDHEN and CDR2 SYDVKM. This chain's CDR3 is CASQVTNTEAFF. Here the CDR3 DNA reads TGTGCCAGCCAAGTGACGAACACTGAAGCTTTCTTT. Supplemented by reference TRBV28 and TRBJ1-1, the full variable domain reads DVKVTQSSRYLVKRTGEKVFLECVQDMDHENMFWYRQDPGLGLRLIYFSYDVKMKEKGDIPEGYSVSREKKERFSLILESASTNQTSMYLCASQVTNTEAFFGQGTRLTVV.